This T cell receptor beta chain was documented in a study of response to subunit inactivated influenza vaccine. Study-wide results and limits: With each seasonal influenza vaccination, the authors suggested, few new T cells are recruited.

TCRdb independently ran MiXCR on the RT-PCR reads; one entry per CDR3 protein. The sample yields 450,000 to 600,000 distinct CDR3 sequences, 6.5% to 8% seen once. Germline CDR1 DFQATT, CDR2 SNEGSKA (reference sequence). CDR3 size: 11 residues. The ends were cut back, 5 bases at V and 5 bases at J, with 9 bases in the middle. This clonotype was seen more than once but under ten times. Its antigen is not known. This sequence joins TRBV20-1 and TRBJ1-1, with D unresolved. Sample: PBMCs from blood, taken roughly 24 months after vaccination. The TCR comes from a man aged 45 to 70 who received an inactivated influenza vaccine. The CDR3 here is CSAFEQTEAFF. As DNA, the CDR3 is TGCAGTGCTTTCGAACAAACTGAAGCTTTCTTT.